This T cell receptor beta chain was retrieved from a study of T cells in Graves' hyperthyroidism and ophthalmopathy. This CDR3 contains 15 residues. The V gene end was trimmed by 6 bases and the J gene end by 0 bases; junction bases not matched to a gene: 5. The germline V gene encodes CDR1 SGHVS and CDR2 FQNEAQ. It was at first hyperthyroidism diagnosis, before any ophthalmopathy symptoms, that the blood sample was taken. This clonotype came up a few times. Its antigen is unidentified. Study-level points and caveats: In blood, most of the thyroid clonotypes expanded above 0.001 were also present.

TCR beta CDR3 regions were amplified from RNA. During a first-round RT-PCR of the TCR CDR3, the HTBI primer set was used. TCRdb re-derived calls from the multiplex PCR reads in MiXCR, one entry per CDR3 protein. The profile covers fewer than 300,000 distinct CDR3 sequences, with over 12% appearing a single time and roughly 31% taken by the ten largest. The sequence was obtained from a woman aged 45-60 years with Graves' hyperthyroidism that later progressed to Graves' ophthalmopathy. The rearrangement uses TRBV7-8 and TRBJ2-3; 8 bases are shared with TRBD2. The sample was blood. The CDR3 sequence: CASRILAVSTDTQYF. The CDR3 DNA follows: TGTGCCAGCAGAATACTAGCGGTGAGCACAGATACGCAGTATTTT. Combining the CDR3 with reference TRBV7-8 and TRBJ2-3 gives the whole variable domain GAGVSQSPRYKVAKRGQDVALRCDPISGHVSLFWYQQALGQGPEFLTYFQNEAQLDKSGLPSDRFFAERPEGSVSTLKIQRTQQEDSAVYLCASRILAVSTDTQYFGPGTRLTVL.